These 24 T cell receptor beta chains were sequenced from one sample in a study of blood T cell repertoires in COVID-19. Sequencing was performed with immunoSEQ multiplex PCR; in TCRdb, only in-frame clones are kept and a portion is missing. Of about 300,000 clones listed, over 85% are singletons. The specimen was peripheral blood. The receptors come from a woman younger than 45 with COVID-19, enrolled during active disease.

This clone came up once. Additional DNA sequences in this sample encode the identical CDR3. The chain links TRBV10-2 to TRBJ1-1; D might be TRBD1 (5 bases). V was cut by 0 bases and J by 5 bases, with 7 bases left in between. CDR1 and CDR2 from the germline V gene are WSHSY and SAAADI. The CDR3 totals 13 residues. For the CDR3, the DNA is TGCGCCAGCAGTGAGTCCCGGGGGACTGAAGCTTTCTTT. Amino acids: CASSESRGTEAFF.

The V and J genes are TRBV19 and TRBJ1-1; D is possibly TRBD1 (5 bases). Germline values: CDR1 LNHDA, CDR2 SQIVND (reference sequence). V lost 11 bases to trimming and J lost 7 bases, with 20 bases between them. The CDR3 totals 13 residues. For the CDR3, the DNA is TGTGCCTCAAGGGGTGGGGCGTTCGGTGAAGCTTTCTTT. Protein: CASRGGAFGEAFF.

The chain couples TRBV5-1 to TRBJ2-5, with a tentative D call TRBD1 (5 bases). CDR1 and CDR2 from the germline V gene are SGHRS and YFSETQ. The CDR3 runs to 15 residues. Trimming stripped 0 bases from V and 0 bases from J, with 9 bases between. CDR3 sequence reads: CASSLGRGHQETQYF. CDR3 coding DNA: TGCGCCAGCAGCTTGGGTAGGGGCCACCAAGAGACCCAGTACTTC.

Concerning this clone itself: Given a much more abundant clone one base away, this may be a read error. Distinct nucleotide sequences in the sample also encode this CDR3. This rearrangement joins TRBV6-4 to TRBJ2-3; 7 bases are a match to TRBD1. Germline V gene data show CDR1 as MRHNA and CDR2 as SNTAGT. V gave up 0 bases and J gave up 4 bases; unmatched junction bases: 4. The CDR3 runs 15 residues. CDR3 sequence (DNA): TGTGCCAGCAGTGACTCGGGCCAGGGGGCAGATACGCAGTATTTT. It specifies CASSDSGQGADTQYF.

The V and J genes are TRBV11-2 and TRBJ2-7; no clear D. The germline V gene has CDR1 SGHAT and CDR2 FQNNGV. This CDR3 has 13 amino acids. The V end lost 5 bases, the J end lost 3 bases, and 11 bases lay between the germline ends. CDR3 region: CASSLLGFYEQYV. The CDR3 nucleotides are TGTGCCAGCAGCCTCCTAGGATTCTACGAGCAGTACGTC.

This chain connects TRBV27 to TRBJ2-5; a weak D match, TRBD2 (6 bases). V was shortened by 6 bases and J by 2 bases, with 19 bases between the two germline ends. The CDR3 runs 16 residues. Looked up from germline, CDR1 is MNHEY and CDR2 is SMNVEV (reference sequence). The CDR3 nucleotides are TGTGCCAGCAGCCGGGTCGGGGGAAACTTTCAAGAGACCCAGTACTTC. Its protein product is CASSRVGGNFQETQYF.

V is TRBV10-2 and J is TRBJ1-1; weak D call: TRBD1 (6 bases). This CDR3 spans 13 amino acids. The V and J ends lost 8 bases and 4 bases respectively, with 14 bases between them. Germline V gene data show CDR1 as WSHSY and CDR2 as SAAADI. CDR3 region: CASRDNWSTEAFF. The CDR3 DNA sequence: TGCGCCAGCCGGGACAATTGGTCCACTGAAGCTTTCTTT.

The chain carries TRBV2 and TRBJ1-1; D remains ambiguous. The V gene's germline CDR1 is SNHLY and CDR2 FYNNEI. V shed 6 bases and J shed 7 bases, with 6 bases lying between them. CDR3 length: 10 residues. The CDR3 DNA follows: TGTGCCAGCAGGGGCAGTGAAGCTTTCTTT. Its protein product is CASRGSEAFF. Filled out from reference TRBV2 and TRBJ1-1, the complete variable domain reads EPEVTQTPSHQVTQMGQEVILRCVPISNHLYFYWYRQILGQKVEFLVSFYNNEISEKSEIFDDQFSVERPDGSNFTLKIRSTKLEDSAMYFCASRGSEAFFGQGTRLTVV.

V and J are TRBV27 and TRBJ2-7; TRBD1 matches 9 bases. The trim removed 4 bases at V and 0 bases at J, leaving 4 bases unmatched. The germline CDR1 and CDR2 sequences are MNHEY and SMNVEV (reference sequence). The CDR3 has 15 amino acids. CDR3: CASSSQGQGSYEQYF. Written as DNA, the CDR3 is TGTGCCAGCAGTTCCCAGGGACAGGGCTCCTACGAGCAGTACTTC.

The V call is TRBV7-2, the J call TRBJ1-2; D is unclear. The germline V and J ends were trimmed by 0 bases and 8 bases, with 19 bases remaining between them. The length of the CDR3 is 16 residues. Germline V gene sequence: CDR1 SGHTA, CDR2 FQGNSA. In DNA form, the CDR3 reads TGTGCCAGCAGCTTAGCGCTAGATGCTTATAGGAGGGGCTACACCTTC. This sequence encodes CASSLALDAYRRGYTF.

This CDR3 is CATSQGAVRNQPQHF. The CDR3 coding sequence is TGTGCCACCAGCCAGGGTGCCGTTCGCAATCAGCCCCAGCATTTT. This chain uses TRBV24-1 with TRBJ1-5; possible D gene TRBD1, 5 bases. Germline V gene sequence: CDR1 KGHDR, CDR2 SFDVKD. This CDR3 contains 15 residues. Trimming removed 7 bases at V and 2 bases at J, with 14 bases between.

The chain is built from TRBV25-1 and TRBJ1-4; D is uncertain. V lost 2 bases and J 4 bases, leaving 8 bases between the germline ends. Per the germline V gene, CDR1 is MGHDK and CDR2 is SYGVNS. CDR3 length equals 14 residues. For the CDR3, the DNA is TGTGCCAGCAGTGAACAGGCCCTTAATGAAAAACTGTTTTTT. Its translation is CASSEQALNEKLFF.

The chain's CDR3 is CASSLVQGLNQPQHF. In DNA form, the CDR3 reads TGTGCCAGCAGCTTAGTACAGGGGCTCAATCAGCCCCAGCATTTT. The rearrangement links TRBV7-2 to TRBJ1-5; 7 bases agree with TRBD1. The CDR3 is 15 amino acids. CDR1 and CDR2 (germline): SGHTA, FQGNSA. V was clipped by 1 base and J by 3 bases; unmatched bases: 3.

The V and J genes are TRBV20-1 and TRBJ2-1; 10 nucleotides line up with TRBD2. CDR3 length equals 14 residues. The V and J ends lost 3 bases and 6 bases, in that order; junction bases with no gene match: 5. From germline, CDR1 is DFQATT and CDR2 SNEGSKA (reference sequence). CDR3 in DNA: TGCAGTGCTAGTGGGACTAGCGTGGGCAATGAGCAGTTCTTC. It translates to CSASGTSVGNEQFF.

The V and J genes are TRBV2 and TRBJ1-4; 8 nucleotides align to TRBD1. V dropped 4 bases and J dropped 7; count of bases not matched to a gene: 5. This CDR3 spans 14 amino acids. From germline, CDR1 is SNHLY and CDR2 FYNNEI. CDR3 DNA: TGTGCCAGCAGTGGACAGGGGATTCGTGAAAAACTGTTTTTT. Its protein is CASSGQGIREKLFF.

The chain recombines TRBV6-2 or TRBV6-3 with TRBJ1-2; D unresolved. This CDR3 spans 16 amino acids. The germline V gene encodes CDR1 MNHEY and CDR2 SVGEGT. V lost 5 bases and J lost 11, with 27 bases in between. Here the CDR3 reads CASSPPKTNYGYQYTF. The CDR3 DNA is TGTGCCAGCAGTCCACCGAAGACTAACTATGGCTACCAGTACACCTTC.

V gene TRBV7-2 combines with J gene TRBJ1-6, with a tentative D call TRBD1 (5 bases). In germline, CDR1 is SGHTA, CDR2 FQGNSA. The V and J ends lost 5 bases and 10 bases respectively, with 12 bases between them. This CDR3 is built from 13 residues. The CDR3 DNA follows: TGTGCCAGCAGCGTACAAGGGGTGTCACCCCTCCACTTT. Protein sequence: CASSVQGVSPLHF.

V is TRBV18 and J is TRBJ1-1; D unclear. Between the trimmed V and J ends, which lost 1 base and 4 bases, there was a span of 25 bases. Germline CDR1 KGHSH, CDR2 LQKENI. This CDR3 comprises 19 residues. CDR3 residues: CASSPRGGYISYVRTEAFF. As DNA, the CDR3 is TGTGCCAGCTCACCACGGGGAGGGTACATCTCCTACGTGCGCACTGAAGCTTTCTTT.

This rearrangement joins TRBV12-5 to TRBJ2-5, with D perhaps matching TRBD1 (5 bases). V was cut by 1 base and J by 8 bases, with 17 bases left in between. The CDR3 covers 15 residues. Germline CDR1 and CDR2: LGHNT and FRNRAP. DNA for the CDR3: TGTGCTAGTGGTTTGGGGACAACGGATGTTGGTACCCAGTACTTC. Residues: CASGLGTTDVGTQYF.

This chain uses TRBV19 with TRBJ1-6, with 7 nucleotides matching TRBD1. Germline values: CDR1 LNHDA, CDR2 SQIVND (reference sequence). Unmatched junction bases numbered 4, after V lost 8 bases and J lost 9 bases. The CDR3 has 12 residues. The DNA of the CDR3 is TGTGCCAGTTCGGACAGGACTTCACCCCTCCACTTT. It yields the protein CASSDRTSPLHF.

This chain connects TRBV4-1 to TRBJ1-1; possible D gene TRBD1, 6 bases. Germline lookup yields CDR1 MGHRA and CDR2 YSYEKL. This CDR3 has 14 residues. Trimming took off 4 bases at V and 2 bases at J, with 11 bases between the two ends. The CDR3 protein is CASSRYRENTEAFF. CDR3 nucleotide sequence: TGCGCCAGCAGCCGCTACAGGGAAAACACTGAAGCTTTCTTT.

This clone was seen only once. The rearrangement joins TRBV7-9 to TRBJ1-3; a possible D gene is TRBD1 (5 bases). The germline V gene has CDR1 SEHNR and CDR2 FQNEAQ (reference sequence). The CDR3 spans 14 residues. The V gene lost 2 bases and the J gene lost 5 bases, with 10 bases spanning the gap. CDR3 DNA sequence: TGTGCCAGCAGCTTACAGGGAGGGCGAAACACCATATATTTT. This sequence encodes CASSLQGGRNTIYF.

For this clone: Other DNA sequences in this specimen translate into the identical CDR3. V gene TRBV19 combines with J gene TRBJ1-1; 11 bases fit TRBD1. J gave up 1 base and V 3 bases, and 1 base lay outside the gene matches. This CDR3 spans 15 amino acids. Looked up from germline, CDR1 is LNHDA and CDR2 is SQIVND (reference sequence). The CDR3 bases are TGTGCCAGTAGTATCGGGACAGGGGGGAACACTGAAGCTTTCTTT. This sequence encodes CASSIGTGGNTEAFF.

This rearrangement joins TRBV11-3 to TRBJ2-1; maybe TRBD2 (6 bases). Germline values: CDR1 SGHNT, CDR2 YENEEA. The CDR3 contains 13 residues. The V end lost 5 bases, the J end lost 9 bases, and 14 bases lay between the germline ends. As DNA, the CDR3 is TGTGCCAGCAGCCCGGGGGAGTTGGGTGAGCAGTTCTTC. It is translated as CASSPGELGEQFF.